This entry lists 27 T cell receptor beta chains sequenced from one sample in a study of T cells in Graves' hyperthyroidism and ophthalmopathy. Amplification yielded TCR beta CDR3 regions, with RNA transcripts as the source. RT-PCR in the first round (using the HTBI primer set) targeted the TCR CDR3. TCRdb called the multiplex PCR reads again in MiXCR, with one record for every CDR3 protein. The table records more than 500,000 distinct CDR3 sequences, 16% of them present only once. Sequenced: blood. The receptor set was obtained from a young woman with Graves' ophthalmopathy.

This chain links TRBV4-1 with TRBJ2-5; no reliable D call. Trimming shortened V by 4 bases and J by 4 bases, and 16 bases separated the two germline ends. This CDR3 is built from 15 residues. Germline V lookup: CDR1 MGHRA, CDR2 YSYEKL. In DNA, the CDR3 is TGCGCCAGCAGCCCCGACGACCGGGCAGGAGAGACCCAGTACTTC. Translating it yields CASSPDDRAGETQYF.

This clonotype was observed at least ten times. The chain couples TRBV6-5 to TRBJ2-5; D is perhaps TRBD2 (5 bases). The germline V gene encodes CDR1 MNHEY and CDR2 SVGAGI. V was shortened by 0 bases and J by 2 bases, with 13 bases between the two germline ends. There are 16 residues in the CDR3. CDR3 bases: TGTGCCAGCAGTTACTCGACCTTCGGGGAACAAGAGACCCAGTACTTC. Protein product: CASSYSTFGEQETQYF.

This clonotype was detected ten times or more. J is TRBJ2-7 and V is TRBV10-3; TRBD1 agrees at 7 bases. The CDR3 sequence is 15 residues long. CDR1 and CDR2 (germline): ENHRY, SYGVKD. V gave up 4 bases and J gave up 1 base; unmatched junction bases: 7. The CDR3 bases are TGTGCCATCAGTGGGGACAGAACTCCGTCCTACGAGCAGTACTTC. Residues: CAISGDRTPSYEQYF.

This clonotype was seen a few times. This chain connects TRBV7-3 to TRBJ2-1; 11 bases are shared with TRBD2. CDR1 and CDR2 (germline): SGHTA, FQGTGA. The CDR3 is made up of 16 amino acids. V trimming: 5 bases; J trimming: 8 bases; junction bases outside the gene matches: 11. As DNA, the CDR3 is TGTGCCAGCAGCCCTATAGCGGGAGGGCCCGTGGATGAGCAGTTCTTC. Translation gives CASSPIAGGPVDEQFF.

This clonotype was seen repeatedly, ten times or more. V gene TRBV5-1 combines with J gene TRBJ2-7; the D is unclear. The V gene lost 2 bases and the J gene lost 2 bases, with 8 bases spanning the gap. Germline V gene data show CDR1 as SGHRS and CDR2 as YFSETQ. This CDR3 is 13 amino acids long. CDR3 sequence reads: CASSFSPTYEQYF. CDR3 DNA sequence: TGCGCCAGCAGCTTTAGCCCGACCTACGAGCAGTACTTC.

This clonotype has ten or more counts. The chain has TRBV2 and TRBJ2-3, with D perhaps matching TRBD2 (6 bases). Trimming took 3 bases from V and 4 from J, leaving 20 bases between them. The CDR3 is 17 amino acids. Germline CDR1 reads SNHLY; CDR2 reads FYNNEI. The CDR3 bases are TGTGCCAGCAGTGATGGTTCGGGTCGGGAGATCGCAGATACGCAGTATTTT. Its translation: CASSDGSGREIADTQYF.

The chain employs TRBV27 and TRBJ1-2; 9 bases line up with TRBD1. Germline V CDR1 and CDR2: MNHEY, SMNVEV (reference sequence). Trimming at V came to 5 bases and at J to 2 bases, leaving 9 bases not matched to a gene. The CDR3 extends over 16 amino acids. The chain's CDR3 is CASSPQSGTGNYGYTF. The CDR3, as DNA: TGTGCCAGCAGTCCCCAATCCGGGACAGGGAACTATGGCTACACCTTC.

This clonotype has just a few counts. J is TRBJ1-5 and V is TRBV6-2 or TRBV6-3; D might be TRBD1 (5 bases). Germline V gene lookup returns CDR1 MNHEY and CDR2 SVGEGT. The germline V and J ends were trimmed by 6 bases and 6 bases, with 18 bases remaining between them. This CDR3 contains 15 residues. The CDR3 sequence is CASRPQGILGQPQHF. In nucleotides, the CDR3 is TGTGCCAGCAGGCCGCAGGGAATTCTGGGTCAGCCCCAGCATTTT.

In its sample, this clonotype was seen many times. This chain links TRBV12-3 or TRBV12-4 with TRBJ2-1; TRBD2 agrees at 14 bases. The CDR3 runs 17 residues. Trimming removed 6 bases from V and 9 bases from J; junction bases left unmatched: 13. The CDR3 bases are TGTGCCAGCAGATTGACGGGACTAGCGGGAGCTAGTAGTGAGCAGTTCTTC. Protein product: CASRLTGLAGASSEQFF.

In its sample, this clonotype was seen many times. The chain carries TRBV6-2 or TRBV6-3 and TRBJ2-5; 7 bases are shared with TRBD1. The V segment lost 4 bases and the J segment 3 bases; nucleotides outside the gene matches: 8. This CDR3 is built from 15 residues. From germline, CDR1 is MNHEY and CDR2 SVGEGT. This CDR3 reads CASSFRNRGEETQYF. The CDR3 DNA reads TGTGCCAGCAGTTTTCGGAACAGGGGCGAAGAGACCCAGTACTTC.

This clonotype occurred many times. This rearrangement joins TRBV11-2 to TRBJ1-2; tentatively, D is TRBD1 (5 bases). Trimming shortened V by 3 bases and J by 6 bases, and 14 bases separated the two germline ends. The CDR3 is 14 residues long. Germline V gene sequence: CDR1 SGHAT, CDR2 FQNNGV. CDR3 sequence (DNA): TGTGCCAGCAGCTTGGCAGGGAGGGGTCATGGCTACACCTTC. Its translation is CASSLAGRGHGYTF.

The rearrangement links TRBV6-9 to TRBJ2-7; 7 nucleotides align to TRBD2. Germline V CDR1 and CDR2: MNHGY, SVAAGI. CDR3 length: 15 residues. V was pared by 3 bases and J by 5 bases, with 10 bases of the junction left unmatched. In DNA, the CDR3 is TGTGCCAGCAGTTACCCCGAGCGGGGTGCCCACGAGCAGTACTTC. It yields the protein CASSYPERGAHEQYF.

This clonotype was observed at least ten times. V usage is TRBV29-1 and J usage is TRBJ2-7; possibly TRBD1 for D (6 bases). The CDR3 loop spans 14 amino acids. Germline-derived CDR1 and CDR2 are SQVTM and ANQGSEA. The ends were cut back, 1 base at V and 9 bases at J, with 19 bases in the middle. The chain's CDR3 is CSVEGQVRIVVQYF. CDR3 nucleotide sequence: TGCAGCGTTGAAGGACAGGTCCGAATCGTTGTGCAGTACTTC.

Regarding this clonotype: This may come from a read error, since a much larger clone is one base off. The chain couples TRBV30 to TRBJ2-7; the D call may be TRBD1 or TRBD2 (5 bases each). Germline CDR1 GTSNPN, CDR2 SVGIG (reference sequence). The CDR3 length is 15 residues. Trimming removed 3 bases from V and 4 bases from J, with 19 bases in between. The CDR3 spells CAWRRWGIGRYEQYF. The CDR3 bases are TGTGCCTGGAGGAGGTGGGGGATCGGACGATACGAGCAGTACTTC.

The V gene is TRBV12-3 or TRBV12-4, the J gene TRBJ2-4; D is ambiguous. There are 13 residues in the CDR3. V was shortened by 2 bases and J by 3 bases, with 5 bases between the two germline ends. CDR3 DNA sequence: TGTGCCAGCAGTTTAAGTGGCAAAAACATTCAGTACTTC. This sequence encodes CASSLSGKNIQYF.

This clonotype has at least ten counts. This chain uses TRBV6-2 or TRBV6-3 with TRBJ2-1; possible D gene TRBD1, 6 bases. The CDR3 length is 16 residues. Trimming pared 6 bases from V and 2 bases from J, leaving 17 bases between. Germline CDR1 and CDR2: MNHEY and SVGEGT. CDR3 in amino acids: CASRAQTGPAYNEQFF. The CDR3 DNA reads TGTGCCAGCAGGGCTCAAACAGGGCCTGCCTACAATGAGCAGTTCTTC.

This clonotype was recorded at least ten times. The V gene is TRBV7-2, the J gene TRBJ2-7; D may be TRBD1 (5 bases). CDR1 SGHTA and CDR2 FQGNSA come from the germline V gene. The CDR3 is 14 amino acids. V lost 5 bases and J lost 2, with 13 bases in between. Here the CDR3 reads CASSRYDSTYEQYF. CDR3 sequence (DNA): TGTGCCAGCAGCAGATATGACAGCACCTACGAGCAGTACTTC.

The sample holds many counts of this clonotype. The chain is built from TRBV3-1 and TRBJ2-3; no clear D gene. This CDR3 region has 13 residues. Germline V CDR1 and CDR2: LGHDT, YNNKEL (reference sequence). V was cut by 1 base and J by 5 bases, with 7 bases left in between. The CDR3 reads CASSQVKGDTQYF. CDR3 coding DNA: TGTGCCAGCAGCCAAGTCAAGGGAGATACGCAGTATTTT.

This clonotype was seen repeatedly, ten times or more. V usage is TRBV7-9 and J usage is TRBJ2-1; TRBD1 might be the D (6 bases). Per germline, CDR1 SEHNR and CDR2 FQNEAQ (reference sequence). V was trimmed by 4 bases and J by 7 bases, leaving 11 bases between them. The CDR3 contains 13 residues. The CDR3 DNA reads TGTGCCAGCAGCTCCGGGACACCTAATGAGCAGTTCTTC. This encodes CASSSGTPNEQFF.

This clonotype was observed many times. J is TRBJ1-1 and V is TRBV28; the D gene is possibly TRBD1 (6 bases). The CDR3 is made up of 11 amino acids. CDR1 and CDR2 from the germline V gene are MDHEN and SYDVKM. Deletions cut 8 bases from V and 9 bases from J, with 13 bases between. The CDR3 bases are TGTGCCAGCGAGGGGGGGATCCAAGCTTTCTTT. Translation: CASEGGIQAFF.

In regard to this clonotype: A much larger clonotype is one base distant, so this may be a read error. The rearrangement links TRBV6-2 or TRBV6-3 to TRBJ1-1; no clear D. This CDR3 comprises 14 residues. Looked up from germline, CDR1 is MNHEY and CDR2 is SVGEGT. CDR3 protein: CASRPPRGHTGAFF. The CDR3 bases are TGTGCCAGCAGGCCACCCCGAGGGCACACTGGAGCTTTCTTT.

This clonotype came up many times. The CDR3 loop is CASSVASGRATETQYF. Here the CDR3 DNA reads TGTGCCAGCAGCGTAGCTTCCGGGAGGGCCACAGAGACCCAGTACTTC. This chain joins TRBV9 and TRBJ2-5; 8 bases are shared with TRBD2. Germline V gives CDR1 SGDLS, CDR2 YYNGEE. This CDR3 region has 16 residues. The ends lost 0 bases at V and 4 bases at J; junction bases unmatched: 8.

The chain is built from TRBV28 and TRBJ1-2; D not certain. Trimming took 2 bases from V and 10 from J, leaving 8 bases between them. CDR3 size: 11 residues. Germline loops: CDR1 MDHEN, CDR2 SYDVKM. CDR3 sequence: CASSLGISYTF. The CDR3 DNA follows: TGTGCCAGCAGTTTAGGCATTTCCTACACCTTC.

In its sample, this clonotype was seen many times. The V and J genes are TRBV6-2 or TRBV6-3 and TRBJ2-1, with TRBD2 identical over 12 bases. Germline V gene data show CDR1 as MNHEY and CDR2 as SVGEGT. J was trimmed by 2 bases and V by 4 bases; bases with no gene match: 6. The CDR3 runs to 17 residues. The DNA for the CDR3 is TGTGCCAGCAGTTCTCACTCTAGCGGGAGGGCCTACAATGAGCAGTTCTTC. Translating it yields CASSSHSSGRAYNEQFF.

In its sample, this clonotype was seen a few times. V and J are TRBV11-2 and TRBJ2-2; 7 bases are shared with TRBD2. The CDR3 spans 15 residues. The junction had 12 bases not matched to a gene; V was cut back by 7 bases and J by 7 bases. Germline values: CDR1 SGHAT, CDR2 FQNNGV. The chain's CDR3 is CASTALAGVGGELFF. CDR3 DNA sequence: TGTGCCAGCACCGCCTTGGCGGGGGTAGGCGGGGAGCTGTTTTTT. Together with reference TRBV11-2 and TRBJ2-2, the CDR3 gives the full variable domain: EAGVAQSPRYKIIEKRQSVAFWCNPISGHATLYWYQQILGQGPKLLIQFQNNGVVDDSQLPKDRFSAERLKGVDSTLKIQPAKLEDSAVYLCASTALAGVGGELFFGEGSRLTVL.

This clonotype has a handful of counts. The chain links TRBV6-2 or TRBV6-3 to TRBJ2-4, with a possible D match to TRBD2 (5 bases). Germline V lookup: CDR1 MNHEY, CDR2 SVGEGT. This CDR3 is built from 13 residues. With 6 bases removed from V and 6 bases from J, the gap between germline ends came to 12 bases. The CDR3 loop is CASSRADVNIQYF. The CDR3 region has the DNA TGTGCCAGCAGCCGAGCGGACGTAAACATTCAGTACTTC.

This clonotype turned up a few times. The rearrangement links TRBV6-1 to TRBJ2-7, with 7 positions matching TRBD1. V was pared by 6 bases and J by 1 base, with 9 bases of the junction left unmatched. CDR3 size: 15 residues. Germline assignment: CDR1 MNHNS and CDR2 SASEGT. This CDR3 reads CASRPTKGASYEQYF. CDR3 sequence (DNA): TGTGCCAGCAGGCCCACGAAGGGGGCGTCCTACGAGCAGTACTTC.